This T cell receptor beta chain comes out of a study of T cell responses to AZD1222 COVID-19 vaccine. This CDR3 is built from 14 residues. Germline V gene lookup returns CDR1 KGHSH and CDR2 LQKENI. Trimming took 4 bases from V and 0 from J, leaving 7 bases between them. Remarks on this clone: As yet, its antigen is unknown.

General study results and limits: Nearly half of spike-specific TCRs reportedly go after variant regions that carry no mutations.

The method was immunoSEQ multiplex PCR; TCRdb's version includes in-frame clones alone and lacks a portion of them. The sample includes 100,000 or so clones, 75% to 90% of them seen just once. This receptor was obtained from an adult who received the AZD1222 COVID-19 vaccine. This material consisted of peripheral blood, taken 28 days after the second AZD1222 dose. The chain employs TRBV18 and TRBJ1-3; possible D gene TRBD1, 5 bases. Here the CDR3 reads CASSRDLSGNTIYF. CDR3 nucleotides: TGTGCCAGCTCACGGGACCTCTCTGGAAACACCATATATTTT.